The source of this T cell receptor (beta chain) is a study of control samples from healthy donors and cancer patients. Germline CDR1 and CDR2: SGHAT and FQNNGV. The CDR3 consists of 17 residues. V gave up 4 bases and J gave up 4 bases; unmatched junction bases: 6. This clone was observed once. Measured with immunoSEQ multiplex PCR; TCRdb has only the in-frame clones, and not every one. In the table there are about 96,000 clones, over 90% of which are singletons. This sequence was found in a man between 18 and 29 years old in good health. The chain joins TRBV11-2 to TRBJ2-1, with 14 nucleotides matching TRBD2. The sample taken for sequencing was blood. CDR3 amino acids: CASSSGTSGGQYNEQFF. The CDR3 DNA reads TGTGCCAGCAGCTCCGGGACTAGCGGGGGCCAGTACAATGAGCAGTTCTTC.